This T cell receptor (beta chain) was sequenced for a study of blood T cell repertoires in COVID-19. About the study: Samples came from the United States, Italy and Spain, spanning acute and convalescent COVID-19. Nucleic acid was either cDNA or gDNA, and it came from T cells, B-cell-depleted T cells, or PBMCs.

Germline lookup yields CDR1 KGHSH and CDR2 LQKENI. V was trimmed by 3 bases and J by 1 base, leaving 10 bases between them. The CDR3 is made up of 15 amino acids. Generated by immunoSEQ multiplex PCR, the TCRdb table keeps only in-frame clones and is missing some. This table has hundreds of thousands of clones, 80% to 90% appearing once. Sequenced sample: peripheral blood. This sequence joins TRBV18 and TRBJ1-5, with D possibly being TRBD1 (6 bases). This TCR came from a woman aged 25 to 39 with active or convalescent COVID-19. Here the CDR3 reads CASSPNQGSNQPQHF. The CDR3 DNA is TGTGCCAGCTCACCGAATCAGGGGAGCAATCAGCCCCAGCATTTT.